Below are 17 T cell receptor beta chains sequenced from a single sample in a study of CD8 T cells in Susac syndrome. The RNA, about 0.45 to 1 ug, was put through reverse transcription using random hexamers. TCRdb passed the immunoSEQ multiplex PCR reads through MiXCR, listing each CDR3 protein once. The sample yields some 170,000 distinct CDR3 sequences, roughly 94% seen once. Material: CD4+ T cells from PBMCs. Receptor source: a human donor with Susac syndrome.

V gene TRBV12-3 or TRBV12-4 combines with J gene TRBJ1-4, with D perhaps matching TRBD1 (6 bases). The CDR3 sequence is 14 residues long. V lost 5 bases and J 8 bases, leaving 15 bases between the germline ends. The CDR3 nucleotides read TGTGCCAGCAGTGCAACAGGGAATCGGGAAAAACTGTTTTTT. This gives the protein CASSATGNREKLFF.

The rearrangement uses TRBV21-1 and TRBJ1-1; TRBD1, the table's D call, was not compared with the DNA. TRBV21-1 is given as a pseudogene. The CDR3 is 17 amino acids. The CDR3 loop is CASSREWGRDWDTEAFF. Written as DNA, the CDR3 is TGTGCCAGCAGCAGGGAGTGGGGCAGGGATTGGGACACTGAAGCTTTCTTT.

The chain combines TRBV14 with TRBJ2-5, with D possibly TRBD2 on 5 matching bases. The germline CDR1 and CDR2 sequences are SGHDN and FVKESK. The CDR3 has 15 amino acids. The V end was cut by 1 base, the J end by 5 bases, with 14 bases between. CDR3 sequence reads: CASSQVQGSFETQYF. CDR3 coding DNA: TGTGCCAGCAGCCAAGTTCAAGGGAGTTTCGAGACCCAGTACTTC.

V usage is TRBV7-2 and J usage is TRBJ1-2; D remains ambiguous. This CDR3 contains 15 residues. Trimming took off 1 base at V and 3 bases at J, with 12 bases between the two ends. CDR1 is SGHTA, CDR2 FQGNSA, per germline. The CDR3 DNA is TGTGCCAGCAGCTTAGAATGGATTCGGGACTATGGCTACACCTTC. Amino acids: CASSLEWIRDYGYTF.

This clonotype was seen just once. This chain links TRBV19 with TRBJ2-1; 10 nucleotides align to TRBD2. The CDR3 has 19 amino acids. Germline loops: CDR1 LNHDA, CDR2 SQIVND (reference sequence). J gave up 1 base and V 6 bases, and 15 bases lay outside the gene matches. CDR3 region: CASRTTGTSVRNSYNEQFF. The CDR3 DNA reads as TGTGCCAGTAGAACCACCGGGACTAGCGTCCGAAATTCCTACAATGAGCAGTTCTTC.

The J gene is TRBJ2-1, the V gene TRBV15, with D hard to call. The V gene's germline CDR1 is LNHNV and CDR2 YYDKDF (reference sequence). This CDR3 contains 15 residues. Trimming shortened V by 0 bases and J by 4 bases, and 10 bases separated the two germline ends. The CDR3 reads CATSREGRIYNEQFF. DNA for the CDR3: TGTGCCACCAGCAGAGAAGGACGCATATACAATGAGCAGTTCTTC.

The chain is built from TRBV3-1 and TRBJ2-5; 9 nucleotides match TRBD2. CDR3 length: 16 residues. Germline values: CDR1 LGHDT, CDR2 YNNKEL (reference sequence). V lost 5 bases to trimming and J lost 3 bases; unmatched junction nucleotides: 10. This chain's CDR3 is CASSFHSGSGEETQYF. Written as DNA, the CDR3 is TGTGCCAGCAGCTTCCATAGCGGGAGTGGGGAAGAGACCCAGTACTTC.

The chain is built from TRBV4-1 and TRBJ1-1; weak D call: TRBD1 (5 bases). CDR1 is MGHRA, CDR2 YSYEKL, per germline. Between the trimmed V and J ends, which lost 2 bases and 13 bases, there was a span of 29 bases. The CDR3 runs to 17 residues. The CDR3 region is CASSQPATGGTHSRRFF. CDR3 DNA: TGCGCCAGCAGCCAACCTGCTACCGGGGGGACGCACAGTAGGCGTTTCTTT.

The chain employs TRBV20-1 and TRBJ1-2; no firm D call. CDR3 length: 15 amino acids. Trimming removed 0 bases at V and 1 base at J, with 12 bases between. The germline V gene has CDR1 DFQATT and CDR2 SNEGSKA (reference sequence). The CDR3 DNA reads TGCAGTGCTAGAGATCACGGGGAACTTAACTATGGCTACACCTTC. It codes for CSARDHGELNYGYTF.

The genes are TRBV11-2 and TRBJ1-1; D may be TRBD1 (5 bases). The CDR3 extends over 14 amino acids. The V end was cut by 3 bases, the J end by 2 bases, with 10 bases between. CDR1 is SGHAT and CDR2 is FQNNGV in the germline V gene. CDR3 in amino acids: CASSFNQGNTEAFF. CDR3 coding DNA: TGTGCCAGCAGCTTTAACCAGGGAAACACTGAAGCTTTCTTT.

The chain has TRBV7-9 and TRBJ1-2; D is unresolved. Germline CDR1 SEHNR, CDR2 FQNEAQ (reference sequence). Trimming took off 3 bases at V and 4 bases at J, with 15 bases between the two ends. The CDR3 length is 15 residues. The CDR3 nucleotides read TGTGCCAGCAGCTTGAATTCGGAGGGTGGCTATGGCTACACCTTC. Its protein is CASSLNSEGGYGYTF.

V usage is TRBV7-2 and J usage is TRBJ2-1; TRBD2 agrees at 9 bases. Germline assignment: CDR1 SGHTA and CDR2 FQGNSA. The V and J ends lost 6 bases and 9 bases, in that order; junction bases with no gene match: 6. CDR3 length: 13 amino acids. The CDR3 sequence is CASSRREGIEQFF. The CDR3 DNA sequence: TGTGCCAGCAGTCGGCGGGAGGGCATTGAGCAGTTCTTC.

This clonotype appeared a single time. This rearrangement joins TRBV7-2 to TRBJ2-5, with 13 bases that match TRBD2. Germline lookup yields CDR1 SGHTA and CDR2 FQGNSA. The length of the CDR3 is 18 residues. V lost 5 bases, J lost 2 bases, and 11 bases stayed unmatched. Here the CDR3 reads CASSLEGLAGPGQETQYF. For the CDR3, the DNA is TGTGCCAGCAGCCTCGAGGGACTAGCGGGGCCGGGTCAAGAGACCCAGTACTTC. Full variable domain (remainder filled in from reference TRBV7-2 and TRBJ2-5): GAGVSQSPSNKVTEKGKDVELRCDPISGHTALYWYRQSLGQGLEFLIYFQGNSAPDKSGLPSDRFSAERTGGSVSTLTIQRTQQEDSAVYLCASSLEGLAGPGQETQYFGPGTRLLVL.

The chain recombines TRBV5-4 with TRBJ2-1, with 9 bases identical to TRBD2. Germline CDR1 is SGHNT and CDR2 is YYREEE (reference sequence). The CDR3 is 16 amino acids. J was trimmed by 7 bases and V by 3 bases; bases with no gene match: 11. DNA for the CDR3: TGTGCCAGCAGCTGGGGGTTAGCGGGAGTAGAAAATGAGCAGTTCTTC. It translates to CASSWGLAGVENEQFF.

CDR3 in DNA: TGTGCCAGCAGCTCCCCTAGCGGGGACCCCTACGAGCAGTACTTC. This sequence encodes CASSSPSGDPYEQYF. The chain employs TRBV3-1 and TRBJ2-7; 9 bases map to TRBD2. There are 15 residues in the CDR3. Germline V lookup: CDR1 LGHDT, CDR2 YNNKEL (reference sequence). Trimming took 5 bases from V and 2 from J; bases not matched to a gene: 7.

The chain carries TRBV2 and TRBJ2-3; the D gene is possibly TRBD2 (5 bases). The germline V gene encodes CDR1 SNHLY and CDR2 FYNNEI. Trimming removed 2 bases at V and 4 bases at J, with 16 bases between. The CDR3 extends over 16 amino acids. The CDR3 DNA is TGTGCCAGCAGTGAACTAGCTCAGACGGCGGCAGATACGCAGTATTTT. Translating gives CASSELAQTAADTQYF.

The chain is built from TRBV10-3 and TRBJ2-7; no firm D call. V was cut by 0 bases and J by 1 base, with 4 bases left in between. From germline, CDR1 is ENHRY and CDR2 SYGVKD. The CDR3 length is 13 residues. CDR3 protein: CAISESKSYEQYF. In DNA, the CDR3 is TGTGCCATCAGTGAGTCGAAGTCCTACGAGCAGTACTTC.